The clone carrying this TCR beta chain was picked up a small number of times. Its target is not known. An end of the junction does not agree with germline; a read error may underlie this. The V gene's germline CDR1 is SEHNR and CDR2 FQNEAQ (reference sequence). This CDR3 region has 14 residues. The data belong to a study of response to subunit inactivated influenza vaccine. General observations from the study: It was the authors' suggestion that each seasonal influenza vaccination recruits few new T cells.

TCRdb re-analysed the RT-PCR reads in MiXCR, keeping a single row per CDR3 protein. The data hold fewer than 250,000 distinct CDR3 sequences, with approximately 15% observed a single time. The gene calls are TRBV7-9 and TRBJ2-5; weak D call: TRBD2 (5 bases). The TCR comes from a middle-aged man who received an inactivated influenza vaccine. Here the sequenced sample was CD8+ T cells sorted from PBMCs, taken more than 4 days after vaccination. CDR3 sequence: CASCLAEGQETQYF. The CDR3 region has the DNA TGTGCCAGCTGCTTAGCCGAGGGTCAAGAGACCCAGTACTTC.